These T cell receptor beta chains were read from a single sample in a study of T cell responses to AZD1222 COVID-19 vaccine. Using immunoSEQ multiplex PCR, the repertoire was profiled, and TCRdb retains in-frame clones only, with some absent. The sample includes about 59,000 clones, 85% to 90% seen only once; the top ten take roughly 6%. The sequences come from peripheral blood, collected 28 days after the second AZD1222 dose. The source is an adult who received the AZD1222 COVID-19 vaccine. Each CDR3 is given with its conserved first and last residue. The order of the fields is J gene, V gene, D gene, clone size, CDR3 DNA, CDR3 protein. The D gene is left open where the match is weak. Only part of the rows carry a size: once, few, many, or a class if the clone is expanded.

TRBJ1-1 | TRBV4-3 | - | once | TGCGCCAGCAGCCAAGATGTTGGGATGAACACTGAAGCTTTCTTT | CASSQDVGMNTEAFF
TRBJ2-7 | TRBV2 | - | - | TGTGCCAGCAGTGCACAGGGTTTCAACGAGCAGTACTTC | CASSAQGFNEQYF
TRBJ2-5 | TRBV10-1 | - | - | TGCGCCAGCAGTGAGTCGGGGGAACGGCAAGAGACCCAGTACTTC | CASSESGERQETQYF
TRBJ2-3 | TRBV5-1 | - | - | TGCGCCAGCAGCTTGGATGCCGAACGGGATACGCAGTATTTT | CASSLDAERDTQYF
TRBJ2-5 | TRBV28 | - | - | TGTGCCAGCAGTGACGCACAACTACAAGAGACCCAGTACTTC | CASSDAQLQETQYF
TRBJ2-5 | TRBV6-5 | TRBD2 | - | TGTGCCAGCAGTTTGGCGGGAGGGCCAGTGACCCAGTACTTC | CASSLAGGPVTQYF
TRBJ1-3 | TRBV25-1 | - | - | TGTGCCAGCAGTGGGGTCGGGGTCGTCTCTGGAAACACCATATATTTT | CASSGVGVVSGNTIYF
TRBJ2-3 | TRBV7-9 | TRBD1 | - | TGTGCCAGCAGCAACGGACAGGGGCTCGCAGATACGCAGTATTTT | CASSNGQGLADTQYF
TRBJ2-1 | TRBV7-2 | - | - | TGTGCCAGCAGCGAAGGCCTCTCCTACAATGAGCAGTTCTTC | CASSEGLSYNEQFF
TRBJ1-2 | TRBV4-1 | TRBD1 | few | TGCGCCAGCAGCCAGCAGGGGGCTAACTATGGCTACACCTTC | CASSQQGANYGYTF
TRBJ2-1 | TRBV11-2 | - | - | TGTGCCAGCAGCTCCCGGACTACTAGGGAGCAGTTCTTC | CASSSRTTREQFF
TRBJ2-7 | TRBV5-5 | TRBD1 | - | TGTGCCAGCAGCCCGGGACAGCGTTACGAGCAGTACTTC | CASSPGQRYEQYF
TRBJ1-1 | TRBV10-2 | TRBD1 | - | TGCGCCAGCAGTGAACCGGACAGGGCTATGAACACTGAAGCTTTCTTT | CASSEPDRAMNTEAFF
TRBJ2-6 | TRBV5-1 | - | - | TGCGCCAGCAGCTCCAGGGGTAGTGGGGCCAACGTCCTGACTTTC | CASSSRGSGANVLTF
TRBJ1-2 | TRBV15 | - | - | TGTGCCACCAGCATGGGGAGGGGGGAGAACTATGGCTACACCTTC | CATSMGRGENYGYTF
TRBJ1-1 | TRBV2 | - | - | TGTGCCAGCAGTGACTCCCTCATGTCTGAAGCTTTCTTT | CASSDSLMSEAFF
TRBJ1-1 | TRBV19 | - | - | TGTGCCAGTAGTCCGGGGACACGGACGAACACTGAAGCTTTCTTT | CASSPGTRTNTEAFF
TRBJ1-5 | TRBV12-2 | - | - | TGTGCAAGTCGCTTAGGGTCAGGGGGCTTTCAGCCCCAGCATTTT | CASRLGSGGFQPQHF
TRBJ1-6 | TRBV9 | TRBD1 | - | TGTGCCAGCAGCGCCAGGACAGGGACCCTTGCCTCCTATAATTCACCCCTCCACTTT | CASSARTGTLASYNSPLHF
TRBJ2-5 | TRBV12-3/TRBV12-4 | - | - | TGTGCCAGCAGTCTGAGTGTGGAGACCCAGTACTTC | CASSLSVETQYF
TRBJ1-2 | TRBV5-4 | TRBD1 | - | TGTGCCAGCAGCCCCGGGGACAGGATGTATGGCTACACCTTC | CASSPGDRMYGYTF
TRBJ2-7 | TRBV5-1 | - | - | TGCGCCAGCAGCCCGGGAATTCCCTCCTACGAGCAGTACTTC | CASSPGIPSYEQYF
TRBJ2-3 | TRBV7-2 | TRBD2 | - | TGTGCCAGCAGCTTAGCTAGCGGGAGGGCCTTAGATACGCAGTATTTT | CASSLASGRALDTQYF
TRBJ2-2 | TRBV29-1 | - | - | TGCAGCGTTGAAAAGGGTAGGGGTGGCACCGGGGAGCTGTTTTTT | CSVEKGRGGTGELFF
TRBJ2-2 | TRBV18 | - | - | TGTGCCAGCTCACCACGGCAGGGGACGGGCACCGGGGAGCTGTTTTTT | CASSPRQGTGTGELFF
TRBJ1-5 | TRBV18 | - | - | TGTGCCAGCTCACGAGACAGGAACTCTGAGCCCCAGCATTTT | CASSRDRNSEPQHF
TRBJ1-6 | TRBV9 | - | few | TGTGCCAGCAGCGTAGTGGAAAGGAGTTCACCCCTCCACTTT | CASSVVERSSPLHF
TRBJ2-3 | TRBV19 | TRBD2 | once | TGTGCCAGTAGTATAGATCGCCGGGGGGACCCCCAGCGCACAGATACGCAGTATTTT | CASSIDRRGDPQRTDTQYF
TRBJ1-2 | TRBV6-1 | TRBD1 | - | TGTGCCAGCAGTGAAGCCGTGACAGGGTCCTATGGCTACACCTTC | CASSEAVTGSYGYTF
TRBJ2-2 | TRBV7-2 | - | - | TGTGCCAGCAGCTTAGTGCTAGCAAGGTCCGGGGAGCTGTTTTTT | CASSLVLARSGELFF
TRBJ2-6 | TRBV6-2/TRBV6-3 | - | - | TGTGCCAGCAGCCTGTGGGGGGCTGGGGCCAACGTCCTGACTTTC | CASSLWGAGANVLTF
TRBJ1-4 | TRBV7-9 | - | - | TGTGCCAGCAGCTTAGGTGTAACGGGGCTATCTAATGAAAAACTGTTTTTT | CASSLGVTGLSNEKLFF
TRBJ1-2 | TRBV9 | - | - | TGTGCCAGCAGCGTAGATGCAGGGGAACGCTACACCTTC | CASSVDAGERYTF
TRBJ2-7 | TRBV3-1/TRBV3-2 | TRBD1 | - | TGTGCCAGCAGCCAAGGAAGACAGGGTCGCGAGCAGTACTTC | CASSQGRQGREQYF
TRBJ2-7 | TRBV5-4 | - | - | TGTGCCAGCAGCCACCACAGGGAAAGCTACGAGCAGTACTTC | CASSHHRESYEQYF
TRBJ1-2 | TRBV5-6 | - | - | TGTGCCAGCAGCTTGCAGGATGGCTACACCTTC | CASSLQDGYTF
TRBJ2-2 | TRBV7-2 | - | - | TGTGCCAGCAGCCAGGACAGCGCCATCACCGGGGAGCTGTTTTTT | CASSQDSAITGELFF
TRBJ2-3 | TRBV11-3 | TRBD2 | - | TGTGCCAGCAGCGTCGGGACTAGCGGGGGGGCCGGCACAGATACGCAGTATTTT | CASSVGTSGGAGTDTQYF
TRBJ2-7 | TRBV5-1 | TRBD1 | - | TGCGCCAGCAGCTTGCACAGGGGTTCCGAGCAGTACTTC | CASSLHRGSEQYF
TRBJ2-5 | TRBV5-1 | TRBD2 | - | TGCGCCAGCAGCTTGGGACTAGCGGGAGGGGAGGGAGAGACCCAGTACTTC | CASSLGLAGGEGETQYF
TRBJ2-7 | TRBV6-2/TRBV6-3 | - | - | TGTGCCAGCAGTCCAACCGGCGGCTACGAGCAGTACTTC | CASSPTGGYEQYF
TRBJ1-6 | TRBV30 | TRBD1 | - | TGTGCCTGGATCGCGGGACAGGGAAATTCACCCCTCCACTTT | CAWIAGQGNSPLHF
TRBJ1-1 | TRBV18 | - | - | TGTGCCAGCTCACCAAACACAGGGCCGAACACTGAAGCTTTCTTT | CASSPNTGPNTEAFF